This T cell receptor beta chain was recorded in a study of shared clonotypes between healthy human individuals. The CDR3 loop spans 17 amino acids. CDR1 and CDR2 (germline): LNHDA, SQIVND (reference sequence). Trimming stripped 3 bases from V and 4 bases from J, with 21 bases between. The protocol was immunoSEQ multiplex PCR, while the TCRdb copy is restricted to in-frame clones and leaves out a portion. The sample contains about 1 million clones, roughly 70% of which appear only once. The chain joins TRBV19 to TRBJ1-2; the D gene is possibly TRBD1 (6 bases). The sequenced material came from memory CD4+ T cells sorted from blood. Subset in this sample: CD45RA-negative fraction. This TCR was recovered from a man younger than 35 in good health. CDR3 amino acids: CASSIFQTGVSGYGYTF. The DNA of the CDR3 is TGTGCCAGTAGTATTTTTCAGACAGGAGTCTCAGGCTATGGCTACACCTTC.